One and the same sample provided the 19 T cell receptor beta chains below, sequenced in a study of OX40 agonist ivuxolimab in advanced cancers. Clones were read by immunoSEQ multiplex PCR, and TCRdb kept only the in-frame ones, dropping some. The sample carries around 67,000 clones, about 80% recorded once. The sequencing here drew on CD4+ or CD8+ T cells sorted from blood, taken in a trial of the OX40 agonist ivuxolimab. The source of these receptors is an adult with an advanced solid tumor such as melanoma, head and neck, liver or kidney cancer.

The gene calls are TRBV10-3 and TRBJ1-1; TRBD1 is a possible D gene (5 bases). The ends were cut back, 8 bases at V and 0 bases at J, with 7 bases in the middle. The CDR3 extends over 12 amino acids. Germline V gives CDR1 ENHRY, CDR2 SYGVKD. The CDR3 region has the DNA TGTGCCATCGGGGCAATGAACACTGAAGCTTTCTTT. Protein sequence: CAIGAMNTEAFF.

This clone has only a few counts. The chain recombines TRBV23-1 with TRBJ1-1; D gene ambiguous. TRBV23-1 is placed among ORFs of uncertain function. The CDR3 spans 8 residues. Trimming stripped 6 bases from V and 11 bases from J, with 4 bases between. The DNA of the CDR3 is TGCGCCAGCAGGCCCGCTTTCTTT. Protein product: CASRPAFF.

This clone was picked up one time. The chain links TRBV7-9 to TRBJ1-6; TRBD1 is a possible D gene (6 bases). V gave up 4 bases and J gave up 7 bases, with 11 bases separating them. Germline V lookup: CDR1 SEHNR, CDR2 FQNEAQ (reference sequence). The CDR3 runs to 14 residues. CDR3 region: CASSSYRENSPLHF. The CDR3 DNA is TGTGCCAGCAGCTCTTACAGGGAGAATTCACCCCTCCACTTT.

The V gene is TRBV15, the J gene TRBJ2-7; D is ambiguous. The CDR3 sequence is 12 residues long. CDR1 and CDR2 (germline): LNHNV, YYDKDF (reference sequence). V was clipped by 8 bases and J by 5 bases, with 13 bases between them. The CDR3 region has the DNA TGTGCCACCGCGACCCCAGCCAACGAGCAGTACTTC. It encodes CATATPANEQYF. Full variable domain (rest looked up from reference TRBV15 and TRBJ2-7): DAMVIQNPRYQVTQFGKPVTLSCSQTLNHNVMYWYQQKSSQAPKLLFHYYDKDFNNEADTPDNFQSRRPNTSFCFLDIRSPGLGDTAMYLCATATPANEQYFGPGTRLTVT.

The chain employs TRBV7-2 and TRBJ1-2; possibly TRBD1 for D (5 bases). V gave up 4 bases and J gave up 2 bases, with 11 bases separating them. The germline gives CDR1 SGHTA, CDR2 FQGNSA. CDR3 length equals 14 residues. CDR3 loop: CASSSSTGNYGYTF. The CDR3 region has the DNA TGTGCCAGCAGCTCGTCCACAGGAAACTATGGCTACACCTTC. The complete variable domain, with remaining parts taken from reference TRBV7-2 and TRBJ1-2, reads GAGVSQSPSNKVTEKGKDVELRCDPISGHTALYWYRQSLGQGLEFLIYFQGNSAPDKSGLPSDRFSAERTGGSVSTLTIQRTQQEDSAVYLCASSSSTGNYGYTFGSGTRLTVV.

The rearrangement joins TRBV7-9 to TRBJ2-5; TRBD1 might be the D (6 bases). The CDR3 covers 13 residues. Per the germline V gene, CDR1 is SEHNR and CDR2 is FQNEAQ (reference sequence). Trimming removed 2 bases from V and 4 bases from J, with 8 bases in between. The CDR3 loop reads CASSLLGGETQYF. CDR3 sequence (DNA): TGTGCCAGCAGCTTACTAGGGGGAGAGACCCAGTACTTC. The full variable domain, completed using reference TRBV7-9 and TRBJ2-5, is DTGVSQNPRHKITKRGQNVTFRCDPISEHNRLYWYRQTLGQGPEFLTYFQNEAQLEKSRLLSDRFSAERPKGSFSTLEIQRTEQGDSAMYLCASSLLGGETQYFGPGTRLLVL.

V and J are TRBV7-2 and TRBJ2-5; TRBD1 is a possible D gene (6 bases). Deletions cut 5 bases from V and 1 base from J, with 14 bases between. The CDR3 is 15 amino acids. Germline-derived CDR1 and CDR2 are SGHTA and FQGNSA. For the CDR3, the DNA is TGTGCCAGCAGCCGAAAGGCAGGGGTCCAAGAGACCCAGTACTTC. Protein: CASSRKAGVQETQYF.

A note on this clone: Other DNA sequences of this sample code for an identical CDR3. This chain joins TRBV25-1 and TRBJ1-2; 7 bases are a match to TRBD1. The V gene's germline CDR1 is MGHDK and CDR2 SYGVNS. The J segment lost 0 bases and the V segment lost 2 bases, leaving 3 bases of the junction unmatched. The CDR3 spans 15 residues. CDR3 amino acids: CASSEGGTANYGYTF. The CDR3 DNA follows: TGTGCCAGCAGTGAAGGGGGGACAGCTAACTATGGCTACACCTTC.

The genes are TRBV2 and TRBJ2-5, with D perhaps TRBD1 (6 bases). Per the germline V gene, CDR1 is SNHLY and CDR2 is FYNNEI. The CDR3 has 13 residues. V was clipped by 1 base and J by 3 bases, with 6 bases between them. The CDR3 spells CASSEGTEETQYF. In nucleotides, the CDR3 is TGTGCCAGCAGTGAAGGGACAGAAGAGACCCAGTACTTC.

The chain uses TRBV5-1 and TRBJ2-5; the D gene is possibly TRBD1 (6 bases). The ends were cut back, 5 bases at V and 5 bases at J, with 13 bases in the middle. The CDR3 length is 13 residues. Germline lookup yields CDR1 SGHRS and CDR2 YFSETQ. The CDR3, as DNA: TGCGCCAGCAGTACGGACAGATGGGAGACCCAGTACTTC. The encoded protein is CASSTDRWETQYF.

This clone was picked up one time. The chain uses TRBV13 and TRBJ2-5; 13 positions match TRBD2. Trimming took 5 bases from V and 2 from J; bases not matched to a gene: 8. From germline, CDR1 is PRHDT and CDR2 FYEKMQ (reference sequence). The CDR3 totals 17 residues. The CDR3 reads CASSRTSGGPLQETQYF. The CDR3 nucleotides are TGTGCCAGCAGCCGGACTAGCGGGGGACCTCTACAAGAGACCCAGTACTTC.

The J gene is TRBJ2-1, the V gene TRBV4-3; no clear D. Trimming removed 1 base from V and 8 bases from J, with 12 bases in between. CDR1 LGHNA and CDR2 YSLEER come from the germline V gene. This CDR3 is built from 14 residues. CDR3 nucleotides: TGCGCCAGCAGCCAAGTGATTGGGAACCATGAGCAGTTCTTC. Amino acid sequence: CASSQVIGNHEQFF.

The chain couples TRBV5-4 to TRBJ1-2; 9 bases align to TRBD1. The CDR3 has 17 amino acids. From germline, CDR1 is SGHNT and CDR2 YYREEE (reference sequence). V trimming: 0 bases; J trimming: 2 bases; junction bases outside the gene matches: 8. CDR3 in DNA: TGTGCCAGCAGCTTGGATACAGGGGGCGGGTTGAACTATGGCTACACCTTC. Translated: CASSLDTGGGLNYGYTF.

V gene TRBV10-2 combines with J gene TRBJ1-4, with a weak D call TRBD1 (5 bases). V shed 3 bases and J shed 3 bases, with 11 bases lying between them. Germline CDR1 reads WSHSY; CDR2 reads SAAADI. CDR3 length: 15 amino acids. The CDR3 reads CASSDQGLANEKLFF. The CDR3 DNA is TGCGCCAGCAGTGACCAGGGTCTGGCTAATGAAAAACTGTTTTTT.

The chain uses TRBV7-2 and TRBJ1-1; D is perhaps TRBD1 (6 bases). V was clipped by 5 bases and J by 9 bases, with 16 bases between them. There are 13 residues in the CDR3. CDR1 and CDR2 (germline): SGHTA, FQGNSA. CDR3 sequence reads: CASSPVRGGQAFF. The CDR3 DNA sequence: TGTGCCAGCAGCCCTGTCCGGGGGGGGCAAGCTTTCTTT.

The table lists this clone with a count of one. The V call is TRBV5-6, the J call TRBJ2-2; 7 bases match TRBD2. The CDR3 sequence is 16 residues long. Germline lookup yields CDR1 SGHDT and CDR2 YYEEEE. V lost 5 bases to trimming and J lost 0 bases; unmatched junction nucleotides: 7. The DNA of the CDR3 is TGTGCCAGCAGACGTCGGGGGACTACGAACACCGGGGAGCTGTTTTTT. It translates to CASRRRGTTNTGELFF.

The chain joins TRBV5-4 to TRBJ1-2, with D perhaps TRBD1 (6 bases). Germline V gives CDR1 SGHNT, CDR2 YYREEE (reference sequence). V lost 6 bases, J lost 4 bases, and 13 bases lay in between. The CDR3 extends over 13 amino acids. CDR3 sequence: CASIDRLSYGYTF. CDR3 DNA sequence: TGTGCCAGCATCGACAGGTTAAGCTATGGCTACACCTTC.

The CDR3 sequence is CASSRGQEQETQYF. The CDR3 nucleotides are TGCGCCAGCAGCCGCGGACAGGAACAAGAGACCCAGTACTTC. The V gene is TRBV5-1, the J gene TRBJ2-5; 7 bases line up with TRBD1. This CDR3 is built from 14 residues. Losses at the gene ends were 4 bases for V and 2 bases for J; bases not matched to a gene: 5. The germline V gene has CDR1 SGHRS and CDR2 YFSETQ. Complete variable domain (other parts from reference TRBV5-1 and TRBJ2-5): KAGVTQTPRYLIKTRGQQVTLSCSPISGHRSVSWYQQTPGQGLQFLFEYFSETQRNKGNFPGRFSGRQFSNSRSEMNVSTLELGDSALYLCASSRGQEQETQYFGPGTRLLVL.

This chain uses TRBV5-1 with TRBJ1-1; TRBD1 agrees at 8 bases. CDR1 and CDR2 from the germline V gene are SGHRS and YFSETQ. Germline trimming cut 6 bases from V and 5 bases from J; bases unmatched to any gene: 12. The CDR3 runs 15 residues. The CDR3 here is CASTSLGQGQTEAFF. CDR3 sequence (DNA): TGCGCCAGCACCTCCCTTGGACAGGGTCAAACTGAAGCTTTCTTT.